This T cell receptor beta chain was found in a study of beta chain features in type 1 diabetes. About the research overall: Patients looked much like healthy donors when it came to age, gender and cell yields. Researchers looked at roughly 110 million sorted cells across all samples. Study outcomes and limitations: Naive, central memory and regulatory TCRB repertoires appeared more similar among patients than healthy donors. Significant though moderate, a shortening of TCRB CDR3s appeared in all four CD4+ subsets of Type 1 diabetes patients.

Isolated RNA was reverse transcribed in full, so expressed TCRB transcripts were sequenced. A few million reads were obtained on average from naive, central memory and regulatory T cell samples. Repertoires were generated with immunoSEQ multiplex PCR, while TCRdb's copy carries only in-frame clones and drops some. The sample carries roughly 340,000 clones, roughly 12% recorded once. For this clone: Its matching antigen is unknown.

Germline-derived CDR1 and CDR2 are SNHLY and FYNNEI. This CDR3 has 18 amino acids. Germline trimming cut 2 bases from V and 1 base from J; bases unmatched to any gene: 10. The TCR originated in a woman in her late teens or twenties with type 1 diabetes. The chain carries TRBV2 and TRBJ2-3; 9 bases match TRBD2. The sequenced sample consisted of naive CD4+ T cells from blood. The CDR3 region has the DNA TGTGCCAGCAGTGAACTGTTCCCAACTAGCGGGCGCACAGATACGCAGTATTTT. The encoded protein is CASSELFPTSGRTDTQYF.